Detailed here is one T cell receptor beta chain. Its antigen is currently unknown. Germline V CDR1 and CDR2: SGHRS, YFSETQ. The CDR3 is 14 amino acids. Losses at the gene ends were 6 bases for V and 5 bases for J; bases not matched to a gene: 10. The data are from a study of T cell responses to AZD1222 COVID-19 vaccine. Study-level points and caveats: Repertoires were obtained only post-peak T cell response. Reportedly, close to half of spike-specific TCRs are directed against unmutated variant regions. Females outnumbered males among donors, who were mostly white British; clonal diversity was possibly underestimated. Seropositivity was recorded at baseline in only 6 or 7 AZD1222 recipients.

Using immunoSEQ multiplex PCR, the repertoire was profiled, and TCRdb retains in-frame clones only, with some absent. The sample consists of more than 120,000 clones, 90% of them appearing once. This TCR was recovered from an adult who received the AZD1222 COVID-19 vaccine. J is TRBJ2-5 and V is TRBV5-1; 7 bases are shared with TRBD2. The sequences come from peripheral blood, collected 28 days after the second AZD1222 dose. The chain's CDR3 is CASTLSGAGETQYF. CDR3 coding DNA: TGCGCCAGCACCTTAAGCGGGGCGGGGGAGACCCAGTACTTC.